This TCR beta chain was captured in a study of T cell clones after liver transplantation. Study overall: In this trial, immunosuppression withdrawal was attempted within 2 years of liver transplant. Post-transplant blood was tracked for graft-donor-reactive T cell clones identified in a pre-transplant mixed lymphocyte reaction. Samples came pre-transplant, pre-randomization before withdrawal, and post-randomization after withdrawal ended.

Germline V gives CDR1 SGHTA, CDR2 FQGNSA. V lost 5 bases and J lost 7; bases outside the gene matches: 9. The CDR3 consists of 17 residues. The assay was immunoSEQ multiplex PCR, and TCRdb's table has in-frame clones only and misses some. The sample comprises 68,000 or so clones, approximately 92% of which are singletons, and roughly 0.98% rests with the top ten. The clonotype originates from a human patient who received a liver transplant. Some T cells may possibly be graft donor cells. The chain joins TRBV7-2 to TRBJ2-2, with TRBD2 identical over 14 bases. The material sequenced was CD4+ T cells from blood, taken around 25 months after liver transplant. The CDR3 reads CASSGGTSGSKIGELFF. CDR3 DNA sequence: TGTGCCAGCAGCGGGGGGACTAGCGGGAGTAAAATCGGGGAGCTGTTTTTT.